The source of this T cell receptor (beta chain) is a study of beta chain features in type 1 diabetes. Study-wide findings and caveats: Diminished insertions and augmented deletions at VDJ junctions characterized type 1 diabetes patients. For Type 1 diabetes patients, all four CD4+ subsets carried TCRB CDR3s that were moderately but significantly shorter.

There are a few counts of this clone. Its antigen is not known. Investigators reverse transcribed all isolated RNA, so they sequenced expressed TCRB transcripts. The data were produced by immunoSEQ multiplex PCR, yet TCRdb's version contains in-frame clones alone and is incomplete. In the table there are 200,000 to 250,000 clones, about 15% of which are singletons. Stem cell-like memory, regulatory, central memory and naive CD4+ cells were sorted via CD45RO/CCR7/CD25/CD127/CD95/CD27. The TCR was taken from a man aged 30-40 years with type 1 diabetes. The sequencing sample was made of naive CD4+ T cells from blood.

The CDR3 reads CASSLVLDYQETQYF. The CDR3 DNA follows: TGCGCCAGCAGCTTGGTGTTGGACTATCAAGAGACCCAGTACTTC. This chain links TRBV5-1 with TRBJ2-5; D may be TRBD2 (6 bases). There are 15 residues in the CDR3. V was shortened by 0 bases and J by 2 bases, with 11 bases between the two germline ends. Germline V CDR1 and CDR2: SGHRS, YFSETQ.